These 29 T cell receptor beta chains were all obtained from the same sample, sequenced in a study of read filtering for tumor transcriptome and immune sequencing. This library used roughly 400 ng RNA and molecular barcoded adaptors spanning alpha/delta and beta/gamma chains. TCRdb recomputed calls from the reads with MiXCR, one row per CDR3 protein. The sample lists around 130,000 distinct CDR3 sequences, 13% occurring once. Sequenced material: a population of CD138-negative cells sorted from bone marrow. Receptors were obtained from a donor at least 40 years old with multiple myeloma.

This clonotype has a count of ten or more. The CDR3 protein is CASSLAWGGAFF. CDR3 bases: TGTGCCAGCAGTTTAGCGTGGGGGGGGGCTTTCTTT. This sequence joins TRBV12-3 or TRBV12-4 and TRBJ1-1; tentative D call: TRBD1 (5 bases). The V end was cut by 0 bases, the J end by 11 bases, with 10 bases between. The CDR3 is 12 amino acids.

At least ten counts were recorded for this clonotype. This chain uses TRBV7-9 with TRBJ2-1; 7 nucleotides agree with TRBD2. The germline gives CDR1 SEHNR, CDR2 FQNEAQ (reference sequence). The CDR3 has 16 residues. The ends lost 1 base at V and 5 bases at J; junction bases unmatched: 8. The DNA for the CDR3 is TGTGCCAGCAGCTTAGTGCTTGCGGGAGCCCACAATGAGCAGTTCTTC. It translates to CASSLVLAGAHNEQFF.

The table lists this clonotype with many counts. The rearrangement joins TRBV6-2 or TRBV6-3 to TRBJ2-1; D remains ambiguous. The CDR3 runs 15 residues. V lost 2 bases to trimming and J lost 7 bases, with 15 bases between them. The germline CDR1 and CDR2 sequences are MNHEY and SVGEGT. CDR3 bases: TGTGCCAGCAGTTACCCTAGACTCCCTTTGAATGAGCAGTTCTTC. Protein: CASSYPRLPLNEQFF.

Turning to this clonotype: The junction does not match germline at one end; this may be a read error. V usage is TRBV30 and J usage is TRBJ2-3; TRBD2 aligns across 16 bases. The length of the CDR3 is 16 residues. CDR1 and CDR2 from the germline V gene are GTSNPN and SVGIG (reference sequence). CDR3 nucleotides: TGTGCCTGGAGACTCCCACCGGGACTAGCGGGAGGGAGGATTAATTTT. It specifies CAWRLPPGLAGGRINF.

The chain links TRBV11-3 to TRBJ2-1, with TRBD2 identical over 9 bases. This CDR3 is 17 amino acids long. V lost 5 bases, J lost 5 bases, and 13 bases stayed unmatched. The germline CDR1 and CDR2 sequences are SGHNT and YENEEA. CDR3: CASSRPGSGRSNNEQFF. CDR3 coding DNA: TGTGCCAGCAGCCGACCCGGAAGCGGGAGGTCGAACAATGAGCAGTTCTTC.

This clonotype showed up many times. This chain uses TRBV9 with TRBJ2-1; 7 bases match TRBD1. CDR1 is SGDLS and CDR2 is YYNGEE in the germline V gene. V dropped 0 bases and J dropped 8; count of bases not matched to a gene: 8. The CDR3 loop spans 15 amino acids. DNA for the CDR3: TGTGCCAGCAGCGTAGTTGACAGGGTGATCGATGAGCAGTTCTTC. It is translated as CASSVVDRVIDEQFF. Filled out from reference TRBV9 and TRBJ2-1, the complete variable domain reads DSGVTQTPKHLITATGQRVTLRCSPRSGDLSVYWYQQSLDQGLQFLIQYYNGEERAKGNILERFSAQQFPDLHSELNLSSLELGDSALYFCASSVVDRVIDEQFFGPGTRLTVL.

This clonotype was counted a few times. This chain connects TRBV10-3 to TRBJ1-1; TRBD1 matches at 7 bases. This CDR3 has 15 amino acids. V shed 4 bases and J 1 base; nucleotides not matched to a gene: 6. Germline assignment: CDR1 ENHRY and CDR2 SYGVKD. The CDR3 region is CAISVSGGGNTEAFF. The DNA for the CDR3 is TGTGCCATCAGTGTTTCAGGGGGGGGGAACACTGAAGCTTTCTTT.

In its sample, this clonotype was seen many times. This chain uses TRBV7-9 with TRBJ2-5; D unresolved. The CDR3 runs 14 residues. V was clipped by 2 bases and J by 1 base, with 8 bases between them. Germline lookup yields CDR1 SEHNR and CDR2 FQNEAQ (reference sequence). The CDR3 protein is CASSLRNLQETQYF. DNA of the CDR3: TGTGCCAGCAGCTTAAGGAACCTCCAAGAGACCCAGTACTTC.

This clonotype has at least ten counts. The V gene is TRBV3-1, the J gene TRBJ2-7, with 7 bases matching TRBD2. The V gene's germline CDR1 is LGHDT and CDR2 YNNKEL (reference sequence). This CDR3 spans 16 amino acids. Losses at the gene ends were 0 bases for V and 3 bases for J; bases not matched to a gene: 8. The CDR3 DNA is TGTGCCAGCAGCCAAGATTGGCGGGAGATGGGCTACGAGCAGTACTTC. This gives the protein CASSQDWREMGYEQYF.

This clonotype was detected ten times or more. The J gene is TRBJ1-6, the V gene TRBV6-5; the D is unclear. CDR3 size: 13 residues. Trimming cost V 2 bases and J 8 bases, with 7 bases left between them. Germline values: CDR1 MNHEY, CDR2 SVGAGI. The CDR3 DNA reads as TGTGCCAGCAGTTACGAGATGGATTCACCCCTCCACTTT. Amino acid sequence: CASSYEMDSPLHF.

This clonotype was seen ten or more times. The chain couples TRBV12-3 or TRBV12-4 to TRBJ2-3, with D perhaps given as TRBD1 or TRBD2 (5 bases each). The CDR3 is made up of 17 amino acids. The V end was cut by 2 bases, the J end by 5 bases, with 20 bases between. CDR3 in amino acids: CASSLLVFGGTGDTQYF. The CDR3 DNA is TGTGCCAGCAGTTTATTGGTCTTTGGGGGAACGGGAGATACGCAGTATTTT.

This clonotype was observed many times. The CDR3 protein is CSVAAGGSYEQFF. In nucleotides, the CDR3 is TGCAGCGTTGCTGCGGGAGGGAGCTATGAGCAGTTCTTC. The genes are TRBV29-1 and TRBJ2-1; TRBD2 aligns across 9 bases. The CDR3 contains 13 residues. Germline V gene lookup returns CDR1 SQVTM and CDR2 ANQGSEA. V lost 4 bases, J lost 8 bases, and 6 bases stayed unmatched.

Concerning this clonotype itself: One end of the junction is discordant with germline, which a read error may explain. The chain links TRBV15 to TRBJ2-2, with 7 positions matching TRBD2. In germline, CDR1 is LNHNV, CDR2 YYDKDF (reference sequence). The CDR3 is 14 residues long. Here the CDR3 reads CAMRGRPNTGGLFF. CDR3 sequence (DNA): TGTGCCATGCGGGGGAGGCCGAACACCGGGGGGCTGTTTTTT.

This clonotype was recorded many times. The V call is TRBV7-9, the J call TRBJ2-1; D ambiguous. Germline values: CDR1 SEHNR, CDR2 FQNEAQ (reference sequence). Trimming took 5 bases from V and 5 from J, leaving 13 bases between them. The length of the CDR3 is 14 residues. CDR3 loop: CASSEVDFHNEQFF. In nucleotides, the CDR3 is TGTGCCAGCAGCGAAGTTGACTTCCACAATGAGCAGTTCTTC.

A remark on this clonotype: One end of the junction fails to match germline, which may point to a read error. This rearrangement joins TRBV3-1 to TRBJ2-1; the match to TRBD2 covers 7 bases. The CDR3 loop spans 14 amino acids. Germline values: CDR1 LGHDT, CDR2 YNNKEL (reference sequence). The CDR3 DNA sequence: TGTCCCAGCAGCCTTAGGACTAGAGGGAATGAGCAGCTCTTC. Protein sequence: CPSSLRTRGNEQLF.

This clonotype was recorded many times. Written as DNA, the CDR3 is TGTGCCAGCAGCGTAGGAGCGACAGTCAACTATGGCTACACCTTC. Protein sequence: CASSVGATVNYGYTF. The chain has TRBV9 and TRBJ1-2; possible D gene TRBD1, 5 bases. CDR1 is SGDLS, CDR2 YYNGEE, per germline. This CDR3 has 15 residues. V was shortened by 0 bases and J by 2 bases, with 11 bases between the two germline ends. The full variable domain, rest sourced from reference TRBV9 and TRBJ1-2, is DSGVTQTPKHLITATGQRVTLRCSPRSGDLSVYWYQQSLDQGLQFLIQYYNGEERAKGNILERFSAQQFPDLHSELNLSSLELGDSALYFCASSVGATVNYGYTFGSGTRLTVV.

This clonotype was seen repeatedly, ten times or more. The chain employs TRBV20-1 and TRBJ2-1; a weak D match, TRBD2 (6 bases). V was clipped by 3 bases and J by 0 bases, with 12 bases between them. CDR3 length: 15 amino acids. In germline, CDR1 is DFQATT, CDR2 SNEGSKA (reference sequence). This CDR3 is CSASPGRGSYNEQFF. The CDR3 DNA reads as TGCAGTGCTAGTCCTGGGCGGGGCTCCTACAATGAGCAGTTCTTC.

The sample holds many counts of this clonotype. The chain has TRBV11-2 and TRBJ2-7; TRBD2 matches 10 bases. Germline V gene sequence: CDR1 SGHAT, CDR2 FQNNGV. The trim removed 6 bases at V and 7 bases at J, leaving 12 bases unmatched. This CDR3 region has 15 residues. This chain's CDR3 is CASRPTLAGSGEQYF. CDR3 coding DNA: TGTGCCAGCAGACCTACACTAGCGGGATCTGGTGAGCAGTACTTC.

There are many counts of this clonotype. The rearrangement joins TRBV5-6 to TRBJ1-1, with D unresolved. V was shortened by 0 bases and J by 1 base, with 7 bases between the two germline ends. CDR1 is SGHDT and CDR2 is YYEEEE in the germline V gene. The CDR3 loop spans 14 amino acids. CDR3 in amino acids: CASSLEAGNTEAFF. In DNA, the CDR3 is TGTGCCAGCAGCTTGGAAGCAGGGAACACTGAAGCTTTCTTT.

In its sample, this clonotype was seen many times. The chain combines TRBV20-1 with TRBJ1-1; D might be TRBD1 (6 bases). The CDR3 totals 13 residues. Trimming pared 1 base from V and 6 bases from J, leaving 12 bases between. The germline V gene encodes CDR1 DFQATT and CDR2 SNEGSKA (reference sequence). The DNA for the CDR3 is TGCAGTGCTAGAGGTGGGAAGGGGGCTGAAGCTTTCTTT. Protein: CSARGGKGAEAFF.

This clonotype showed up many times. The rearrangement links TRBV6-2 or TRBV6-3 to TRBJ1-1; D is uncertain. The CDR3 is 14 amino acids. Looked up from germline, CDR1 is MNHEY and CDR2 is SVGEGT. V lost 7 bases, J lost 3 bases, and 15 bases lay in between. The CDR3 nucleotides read TGTGCCAGCAAGACCTTCGTCCAGGACACTGAAGCTTTCTTT. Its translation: CASKTFVQDTEAFF.

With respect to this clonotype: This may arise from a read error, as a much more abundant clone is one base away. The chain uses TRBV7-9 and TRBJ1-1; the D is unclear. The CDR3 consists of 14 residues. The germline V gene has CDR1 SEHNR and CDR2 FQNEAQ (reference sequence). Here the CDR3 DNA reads TGTGCCAACAGCTTAGGGAACCAGAACACTGAAGCTTTCTTT. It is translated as CANSLGNQNTEAFF.

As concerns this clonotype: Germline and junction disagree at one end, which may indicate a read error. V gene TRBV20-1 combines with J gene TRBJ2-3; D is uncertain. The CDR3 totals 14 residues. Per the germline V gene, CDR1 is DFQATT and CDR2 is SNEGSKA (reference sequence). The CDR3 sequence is CGASGFRFTDTRYF. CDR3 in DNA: TGCGGTGCTAGTGGGTTTCGGTTCACAGATACGCGGTATTTT.

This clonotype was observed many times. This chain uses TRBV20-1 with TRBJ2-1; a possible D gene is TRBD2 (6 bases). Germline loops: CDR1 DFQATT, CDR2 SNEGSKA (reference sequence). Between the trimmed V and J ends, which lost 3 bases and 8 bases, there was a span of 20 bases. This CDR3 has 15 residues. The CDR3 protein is CSASGAGSRGHEQFF. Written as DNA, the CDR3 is TGCAGTGCTAGCGGAGCGGGCTCACGGGGTCATGAGCAGTTCTTC.

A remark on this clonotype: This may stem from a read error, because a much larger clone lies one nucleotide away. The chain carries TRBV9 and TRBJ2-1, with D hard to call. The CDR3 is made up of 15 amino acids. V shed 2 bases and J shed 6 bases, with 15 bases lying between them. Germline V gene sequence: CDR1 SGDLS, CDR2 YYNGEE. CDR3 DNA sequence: TGTGCCAGCAGCGTTGAGACCACAAAGAGCAATGAGCAGTTCTTC. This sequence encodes CASSVETTKSNEQFF.

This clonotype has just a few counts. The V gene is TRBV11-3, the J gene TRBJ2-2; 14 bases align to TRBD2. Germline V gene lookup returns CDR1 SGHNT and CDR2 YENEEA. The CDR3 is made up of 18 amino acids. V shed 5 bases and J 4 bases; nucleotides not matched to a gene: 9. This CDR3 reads CASSPRGLAGASTGELFF. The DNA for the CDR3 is TGTGCCAGCAGCCCACGGGGACTAGCGGGAGCGTCCACCGGGGAGCTGTTTTTT. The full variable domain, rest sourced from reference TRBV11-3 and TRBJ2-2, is EAGVVQSPRYKIIEKKQPVAFWCNPISGHNTLYWYLQNLGQGPELLIRYENEEAVDDSQLPKDRFSAERLKGVDSTLKIQPAELGDSAVYLCASSPRGLAGASTGELFFGEGSRLTVL.

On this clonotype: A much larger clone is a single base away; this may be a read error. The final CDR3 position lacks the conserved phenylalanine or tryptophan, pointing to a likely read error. The CDR3 sequence: CASSLGVPEAFL. In DNA form, the CDR3 reads TGTGCCAGCAGCCTGGGGGTGCCTGAAGCTTTCTTG. The chain couples TRBV7-8 to TRBJ1-1; tentatively, D is TRBD1 (5 bases). The germline gives CDR1 SGHVS, CDR2 FQNEAQ. This CDR3 has 12 residues. Trimming stripped 5 bases from V and 6 bases from J, with 10 bases between.

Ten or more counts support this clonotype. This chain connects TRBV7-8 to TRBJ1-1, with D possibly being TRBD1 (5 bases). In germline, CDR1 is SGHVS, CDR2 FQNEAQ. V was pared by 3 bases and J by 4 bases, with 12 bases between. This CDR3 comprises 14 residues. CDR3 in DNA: TGTGCCAGCAGCTTTTCCCGGGGGGGCACTGAAGCTTTCTTT. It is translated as CASSFSRGGTEAFF.

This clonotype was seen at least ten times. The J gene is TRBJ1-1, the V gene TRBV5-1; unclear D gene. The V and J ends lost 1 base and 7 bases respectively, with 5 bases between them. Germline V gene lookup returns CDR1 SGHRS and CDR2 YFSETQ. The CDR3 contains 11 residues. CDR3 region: CASSLPNEAFF. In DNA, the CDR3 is TGCGCCAGCAGCTTGCCCAATGAAGCTTTCTTT.